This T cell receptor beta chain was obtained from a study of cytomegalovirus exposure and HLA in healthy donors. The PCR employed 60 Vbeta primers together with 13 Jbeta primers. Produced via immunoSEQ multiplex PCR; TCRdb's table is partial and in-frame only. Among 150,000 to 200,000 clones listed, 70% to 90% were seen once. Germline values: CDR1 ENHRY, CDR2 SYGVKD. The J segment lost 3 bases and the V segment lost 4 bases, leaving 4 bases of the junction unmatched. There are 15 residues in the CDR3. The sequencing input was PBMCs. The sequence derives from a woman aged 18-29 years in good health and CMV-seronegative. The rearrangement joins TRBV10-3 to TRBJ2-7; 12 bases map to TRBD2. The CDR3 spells CAISALAGGFYEQYF. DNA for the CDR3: TGTGCCATCAGTGCGCTAGCGGGAGGGTTCTACGAGCAGTACTTC.